The clone carrying this TCR beta chain was detected many times. Its cognate antigen is unknown. With no exceptions, donors were healthy Caucasians. The source of the sample is a study of identical twins. Study outcomes and limitations: Sequences that were out-of-frame, alpha and twin-shared displayed an excess of low generation probability. Memory repertoires lacked the insertion deficit that abundant cord blood beta clonotypes showed.

Unique molecular identifiers were in the cDNA, with template-switch universal primer binding. One entry per CDR3 protein results from TCRdb running MiXCR on the 5' RACE reads. The data show roughly 690,000 distinct CDR3 sequences, around 6.1% seen once. With 5 bases removed from V and 6 bases from J, the gap between germline ends came to 8 bases. This CDR3 is built from 11 residues. This clonotype originated in a man between 18 and 35 years old in good health. The sequencing input was naive T cells sorted from blood. V usage is TRBV12-3 or TRBV12-4 and J usage is TRBJ2-7; tentative D call: TRBD2 (5 bases). The CDR3 is CASSPGSEQYF. The CDR3, as DNA: TGTGCCAGCAGTCCGGGGAGCGAGCAGTACTTC.